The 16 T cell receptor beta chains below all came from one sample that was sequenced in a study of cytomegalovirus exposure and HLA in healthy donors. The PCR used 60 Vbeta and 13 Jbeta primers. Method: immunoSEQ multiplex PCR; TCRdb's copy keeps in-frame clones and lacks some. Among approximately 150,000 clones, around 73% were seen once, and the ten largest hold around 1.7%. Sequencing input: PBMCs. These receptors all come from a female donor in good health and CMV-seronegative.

The CDR3 loop is CASSQVPRTSGSYNEQFF. The CDR3 DNA follows: TGCGCCAGCAGCCAAGTGCCCCGGACTAGCGGATCCTACAATGAGCAGTTCTTC. The chain is built from TRBV4-1 and TRBJ2-1, with 10 positions matching TRBD2. The germline V gene has CDR1 MGHRA and CDR2 YSYEKL. The CDR3 runs to 18 residues. The V segment lost 1 base and the J segment 1 base; nucleotides outside the gene matches: 7.

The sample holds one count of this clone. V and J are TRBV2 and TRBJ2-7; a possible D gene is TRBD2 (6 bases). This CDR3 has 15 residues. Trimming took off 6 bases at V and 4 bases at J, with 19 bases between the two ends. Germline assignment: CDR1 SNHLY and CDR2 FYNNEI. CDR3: CASSLGSGGVYEQYF. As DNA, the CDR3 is TGTGCCAGCAGCCTAGGGAGCGGAGGGGTTTACGAGCAGTACTTC.

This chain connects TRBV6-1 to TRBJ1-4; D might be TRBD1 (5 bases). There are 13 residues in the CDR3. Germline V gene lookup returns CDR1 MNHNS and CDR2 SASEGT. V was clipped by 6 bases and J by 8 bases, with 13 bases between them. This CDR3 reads CASRQVMGEKLFF. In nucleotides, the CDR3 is TGTGCCAGCAGACAGGTGATGGGGGAAAAACTGTTTTTT.

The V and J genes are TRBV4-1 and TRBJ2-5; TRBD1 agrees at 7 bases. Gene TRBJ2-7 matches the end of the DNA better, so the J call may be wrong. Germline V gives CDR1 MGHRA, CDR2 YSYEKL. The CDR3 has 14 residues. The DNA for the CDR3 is TGCGCCAGCAGCGGCGACAGGGTTCCCTACGAGCAGTACTTC. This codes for CASSGDRVPYEQYF.

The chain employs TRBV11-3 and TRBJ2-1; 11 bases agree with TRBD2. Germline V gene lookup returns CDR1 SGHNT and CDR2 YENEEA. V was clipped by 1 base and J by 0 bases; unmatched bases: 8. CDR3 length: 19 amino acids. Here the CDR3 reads CASSLGSGLAVSSYNEQFF. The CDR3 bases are TGTGCCAGCAGCTTAGGGTCGGGACTAGCGGTTAGCTCCTACAATGAGCAGTTCTTC.

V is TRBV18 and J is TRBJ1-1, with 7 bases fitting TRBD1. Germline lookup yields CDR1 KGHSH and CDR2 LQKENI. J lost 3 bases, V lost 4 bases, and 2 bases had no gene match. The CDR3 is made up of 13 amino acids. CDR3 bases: TGTGCCAGCTCACTGACAGGGTACACTGAAGCTTTCTTT. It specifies CASSLTGYTEAFF.

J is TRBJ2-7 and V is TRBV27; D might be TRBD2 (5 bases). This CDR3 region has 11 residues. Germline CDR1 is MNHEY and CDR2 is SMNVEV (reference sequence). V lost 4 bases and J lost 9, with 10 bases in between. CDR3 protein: CASSSGLTQYF. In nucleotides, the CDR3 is TGTGCCAGCAGTTCGGGGTTAACGCAGTACTTC.

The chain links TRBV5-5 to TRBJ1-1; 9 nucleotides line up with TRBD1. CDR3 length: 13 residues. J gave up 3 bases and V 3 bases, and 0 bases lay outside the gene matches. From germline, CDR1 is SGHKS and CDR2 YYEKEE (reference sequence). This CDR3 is CASSWDRDTEAFF. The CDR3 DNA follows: TGTGCCAGCAGCTGGGACAGGGACACTGAAGCTTTCTTT.

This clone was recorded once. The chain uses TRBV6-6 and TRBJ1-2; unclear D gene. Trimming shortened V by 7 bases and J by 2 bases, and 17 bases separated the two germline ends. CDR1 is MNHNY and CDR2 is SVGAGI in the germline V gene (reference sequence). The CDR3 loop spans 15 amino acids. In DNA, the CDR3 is TGTGCCAGCATTGAACGAGGGCTCCCCAACTATGGCTACACCTTC. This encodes CASIERGLPNYGYTF.

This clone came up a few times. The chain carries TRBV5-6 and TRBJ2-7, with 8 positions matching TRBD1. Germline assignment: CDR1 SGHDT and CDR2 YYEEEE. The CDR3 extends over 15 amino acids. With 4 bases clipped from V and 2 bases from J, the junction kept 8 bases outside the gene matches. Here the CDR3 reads CASSRDRTYPYEQYF. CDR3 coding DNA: TGTGCCAGCAGCCGGGACAGGACCTACCCCTACGAGCAGTACTTC.

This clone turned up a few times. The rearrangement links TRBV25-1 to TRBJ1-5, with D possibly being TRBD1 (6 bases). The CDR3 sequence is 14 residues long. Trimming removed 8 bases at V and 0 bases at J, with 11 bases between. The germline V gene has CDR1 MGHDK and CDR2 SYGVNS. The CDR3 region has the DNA TGTGCCAGCGCACAGGGCTCTAGCAATCAGCCCCAGCATTTT. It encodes CASAQGSSNQPQHF.

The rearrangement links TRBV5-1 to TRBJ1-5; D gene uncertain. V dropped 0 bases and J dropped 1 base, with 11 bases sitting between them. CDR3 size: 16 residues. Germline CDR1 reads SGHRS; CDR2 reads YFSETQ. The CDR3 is CASSLGSEASNQPQHF. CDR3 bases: TGCGCCAGCAGCTTGGGGTCAGAGGCCAGCAATCAGCCCCAGCATTTT.

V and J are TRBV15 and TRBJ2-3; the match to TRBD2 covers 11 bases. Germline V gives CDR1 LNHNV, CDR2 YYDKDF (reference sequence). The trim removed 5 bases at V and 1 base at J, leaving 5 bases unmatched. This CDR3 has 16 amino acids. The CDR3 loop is CATSFGTSGRTDTQYF. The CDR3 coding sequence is TGTGCCACCAGCTTTGGGACTAGCGGTCGCACAGATACGCAGTATTTT.

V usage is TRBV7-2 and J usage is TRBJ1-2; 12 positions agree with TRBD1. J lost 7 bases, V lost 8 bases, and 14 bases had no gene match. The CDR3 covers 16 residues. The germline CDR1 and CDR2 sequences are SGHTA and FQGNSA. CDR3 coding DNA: TGTGCCAGCCTGGGACAGGGGGCGGTCATGTGGGGTGGCTACACCTTC. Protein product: CASLGQGAVMWGGYTF.

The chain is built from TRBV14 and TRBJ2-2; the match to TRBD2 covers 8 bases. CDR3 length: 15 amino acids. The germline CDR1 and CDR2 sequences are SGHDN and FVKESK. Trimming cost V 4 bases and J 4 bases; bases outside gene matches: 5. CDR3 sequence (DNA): TGTGCCAGCAGCCTAAGCGGGGGTTCCACCGGGGAGCTGTTTTTT. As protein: CASSLSGGSTGELFF.

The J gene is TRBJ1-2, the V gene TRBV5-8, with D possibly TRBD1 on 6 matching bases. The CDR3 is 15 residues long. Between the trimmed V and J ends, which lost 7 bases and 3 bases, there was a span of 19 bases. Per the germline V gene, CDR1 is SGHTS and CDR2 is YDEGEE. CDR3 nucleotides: TGTGCCAGCCAGCCGAGGGGGGGTATTGACTATGGCTACACCTTC. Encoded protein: CASQPRGGIDYGYTF.